Sequencing of this TCR beta chain was carried out in a study of T cell changes during pregnancy in multiple sclerosis. The table came from immunoSEQ multiplex PCR; TCRdb's copy has only in-frame clones and leaves some out. This table has about 130,000 clones, about 96% appearing once. The TCR was taken from a female donor with multiple sclerosis, enrolled in a pregnancy study. Here the sequenced sample was peripheral blood, taken after pregnancy.

The CDR3 bases are TGTGCCAGCAGCCAAACGCAGGGGACGGGGGCCAACGTCCTGACTTTC. Its protein is CASSQTQGTGANVLTF. The chain employs TRBV4-2 and TRBJ2-6, with D tentatively TRBD1 (6 bases). Trimming removed 2 bases at V and 4 bases at J, with 12 bases between. CDR1 is LGHNA and CDR2 is YNFKEQ in the germline V gene. This CDR3 is built from 16 residues.